A single sample gave rise to the 19 T cell receptor beta chains below, sequenced in a study of T cells in Graves' hyperthyroidism and ophthalmopathy. It was RNA transcripts that yielded the amplified TCR beta CDR3 regions. First-round RT-PCR of the TCR CDR3 relied on the HTBI primer set. TCRdb processed the multiplex PCR reads anew with MiXCR; each CDR3 protein has one entry. This table has more than 300,000 distinct CDR3 sequences, about 18% appearing once. What was sequenced was blood. Source of these receptors: a man aged 18 to 29 with Graves' ophthalmopathy.

This clonotype occurred many times. The V gene is TRBV5-1, the J gene TRBJ2-7; D possibly matches TRBD1 or TRBD2 (5 bases each). CDR1 is SGHRS and CDR2 is YFSETQ in the germline V gene. The CDR3 runs to 13 residues. Between the trimmed V and J ends, which lost 5 bases and 2 bases, there was a span of 11 bases. CDR3 in amino acids: CASRVGTTYEQYF. The CDR3 nucleotides are TGCGCCAGCAGGGTCGGGACGACCTACGAGCAGTACTTC.

V gene TRBV10-3 combines with J gene TRBJ1-5, with no clear D. The CDR3 is made up of 12 amino acids. Germline loops: CDR1 ENHRY, CDR2 SYGVKD. Between the trimmed V and J ends, which lost 3 bases and 5 bases, there was a span of 5 bases. The CDR3 loop is CAISENYQPQHF. In DNA, the CDR3 is TGTGCCATCAGTGAAAATTATCAGCCCCAGCATTTT.

This clonotype was detected ten times or more. The V and J genes are TRBV11-2 and TRBJ2-7; 9 bases are shared with TRBD1. V dropped 5 bases and J dropped 1; count of bases not matched to a gene: 6. This CDR3 spans 15 amino acids. Germline V gives CDR1 SGHAT, CDR2 FQNNGV. CDR3 nucleotide sequence: TGTGCCAGCAGCCGTTCCGGGACAGGGTCCTACGAGCAGTACTTC. Protein product: CASSRSGTGSYEQYF.

Many counts were recorded for this clonotype. The V and J genes are TRBV18 and TRBJ2-5; TRBD1 matches at 7 bases. With V trimmed by 3 bases and J by 5 bases, 9 bases remained unmatched. From germline, CDR1 is KGHSH and CDR2 LQKENI. This CDR3 is built from 15 residues. The CDR3 coding sequence is TGTGCCAGCTCACCGATCGGGACAGAGGGGGAGACCCAGTACTTC. Its protein is CASSPIGTEGETQYF.

The chain is built from TRBV7-2 and TRBJ2-2, with a weak D call TRBD2 (5 bases). Germline V gene data show CDR1 as SGHTA and CDR2 as FQGNSA. V was clipped by 0 bases and J by 5 bases, with 10 bases between them. This CDR3 contains 15 residues. CDR3 in amino acids: CASSLAYRGTGELFF. CDR3 coding DNA: TGTGCCAGCAGCTTAGCTTACCGGGGAACCGGGGAGCTGTTTTTT.

As DNA, the CDR3 is TGTGCCAGCAGCGTAGGGGTCAGCACAGATACGCAGTATTTT. This sequence encodes CASSVGVSTDTQYF. The chain is built from TRBV9 and TRBJ2-3; unclear D gene. The germline V gene has CDR1 SGDLS and CDR2 YYNGEE. Trimming removed 0 bases from V and 0 bases from J, with 5 bases in between. This CDR3 contains 14 residues.

The sample holds many counts of this clonotype. An end of the junction does not agree with germline; a read error may underlie this. V is TRBV12-3 or TRBV12-4 and J is TRBJ2-3, with D perhaps TRBD1 or TRBD2 (5 bases each). This CDR3 contains 16 residues. CDR3 sequence reads: CTSSFPTRGRTDTQYF. CDR3 DNA: TGTACCAGCAGTTTCCCTACAAGGGGACGCACAGATACGCAGTATTTT.

In regard to this clonotype: The germline gene is not matched at one end of the junction; a read error may be the cause. The CDR3 DNA reads TGCGCCAGCAGCCAAGATGGGCCAGCTGGCTACACCTTC. Translation gives CASSQDGPAGYTF. V and J are TRBV28 and TRBJ1-2; D uncertain. The CDR3 consists of 13 residues. Germline V gives CDR1 MDHEN, CDR2 SYDVKM.

This clonotype was counted only a few times. This chain uses TRBV15 with TRBJ1-4, with 9 bases matching TRBD1. With V trimmed by 0 bases and J by 7 bases, 3 bases remained unmatched. Germline loops: CDR1 LNHNV, CDR2 YYDKDF (reference sequence). The CDR3 is 15 amino acids. The CDR3 DNA follows: TGTGCCACCAGCAGAGATCCGGGACAGGGTGAAAAACTGTTTTTT. Its translation is CATSRDPGQGEKLFF.

This clonotype was seen a handful of times. The V call is TRBV2, the J call TRBJ2-2; no firm D call. The CDR3 is made up of 16 amino acids. Trimming took 2 bases from V and 0 from J, leaving 10 bases between them. Per the germline V gene, CDR1 is SNHLY and CDR2 is FYNNEI. CDR3 loop: CASSENSFANTGELFF. CDR3 DNA: TGTGCCAGCAGTGAAAACAGTTTCGCGAACACCGGGGAGCTGTTTTTT.

This clonotype has at least ten counts. The chain joins TRBV5-1 to TRBJ2-5; 8 nucleotides align to TRBD2. Germline V CDR1 and CDR2: SGHRS, YFSETQ. The ends lost 0 bases at V and 5 bases at J; junction bases unmatched: 9. The CDR3 runs 16 residues. CDR3 bases: TGCGCCAGCAGCTTGGGGGCACTGACTAGCGAGGAGACCCAGTACTTC. Amino acids: CASSLGALTSEETQYF. Using reference TRBV5-1 and TRBJ2-5 for the parts outside the CDR3, the full variable domain is KAGVTQTPRYLIKTRGQQVTLSCSPISGHRSVSWYQQTPGQGLQFLFEYFSETQRNKGNFPGRFSGRQFSNSRSEMNVSTLELGDSALYLCASSLGALTSEETQYFGPGTRLLVL.

At least ten counts were recorded for this clonotype. The chain is built from TRBV3-1 and TRBJ2-1, with TRBD1 matching over 9 bases. CDR1 is LGHDT and CDR2 is YNNKEL in the germline V gene (reference sequence). V gave up 1 base and J gave up 4 bases; unmatched junction bases: 2. The CDR3 length is 15 residues. In nucleotides, the CDR3 is TGTGCCAGCAGCCAAGCCGGGACAGGGTACAATGAGCAGTTCTTC. Its protein is CASSQAGTGYNEQFF.

Many counts were recorded for this clonotype. The genes are TRBV10-3 and TRBJ2-7; 7 bases agree with TRBD2. The ends lost 3 bases at V and 0 bases at J; junction bases unmatched: 2. The germline gives CDR1 ENHRY, CDR2 SYGVKD. CDR3 length: 14 amino acids. The CDR3 nucleotides read TGTGCCATCAGTGATTGGGGGGGCTCCTACGAGCAGTACTTC. Its translation: CAISDWGGSYEQYF.

The genes are TRBV5-4 and TRBJ2-3, with D possibly TRBD2 on 5 matching bases. CDR3 size: 12 residues. V shed 3 bases and J shed 10 bases, with 12 bases lying between them. CDR1 is SGHNT, CDR2 YYREEE, per germline (reference sequence). The CDR3 reads CASSSPDGAQYF. The CDR3, as DNA: TGTGCCAGCAGCTCCCCCGACGGGGCGCAGTATTTT.

CDR3 bases: TGTGCCAGCAGTTTCAGGAAGGATACGCAGTATTTT. As protein: CASSFRKDTQYF. The rearrangement joins TRBV28 to TRBJ2-3; D uncertain. The germline gives CDR1 MDHEN, CDR2 SYDVKM. The CDR3 covers 12 residues. V was clipped by 3 bases and J by 6 bases, with 7 bases between them.

For the CDR3, the DNA is TGCAGTGCTAGAGGAACAGATCATTATGGCTACACCTTC. It encodes CSARGTDHYGYTF. This chain uses TRBV20-1 with TRBJ1-2; D is unresolved. CDR3 length: 13 amino acids. Trimming took off 1 base at V and 5 bases at J, with 11 bases between the two ends. CDR1 and CDR2 (germline): DFQATT, SNEGSKA (reference sequence).

The chain recombines TRBV18 with TRBJ1-1, with unresolved D. Germline V CDR1 and CDR2: KGHSH, LQKENI. V was clipped by 0 bases and J by 0 bases, with 11 bases between them. CDR3 length: 16 residues. The chain's CDR3 is CASSPPLLVMNTEAFF. As DNA, the CDR3 is TGTGCCAGCTCACCACCGTTACTAGTTATGAACACTGAAGCTTTCTTT.

This clonotype was seen only once. The J gene is TRBJ2-1, the V gene TRBV7-9; 11 nucleotides agree with TRBD2. Germline CDR1 and CDR2: SEHNR and FQNEAQ (reference sequence). V lost 2 bases and J lost 0; bases outside the gene matches: 9. The CDR3 sequence is 19 residues long. This CDR3 is CASSLTMPSGGSSYNEQFF. CDR3 coding DNA: TGTGCCAGCAGCTTAACGATGCCTAGCGGGGGGAGCTCCTACAATGAGCAGTTCTTC.

This clonotype showed up just a few times. The chain couples TRBV6-1 to TRBJ2-5, with D possibly being TRBD1 or TRBD2 (5 bases each). Trimming removed 6 bases from V and 3 bases from J, with 14 bases in between. This CDR3 is built from 14 residues. Germline values: CDR1 MNHNS, CDR2 SASEGT. Written as DNA, the CDR3 is TGTGCCAGCAGGCCCTCCGTGGGGGAAGAGACCCAGTACTTC. Translation: CASRPSVGEETQYF.